The 21 T cell receptor beta chains below were found in one sample sequenced in a study of technical replicates of blood from several donors. Sequencing was performed with immunoSEQ multiplex PCR; in TCRdb, only in-frame clones are kept and a portion is missing. The sample has approximately 49,000 clones, approximately 90% seen once. The sample consisted of PBMCs. The receptors were sampled from a human donor in good health. Some clones in this sample may be carry-over from other donors' samples.

The rearrangement joins TRBV5-3 to TRBJ2-5, with 8 nucleotides matching TRBD1. TRBV5-3 is placed among ORFs of uncertain function. The CDR3 has 15 amino acids. With 4 bases clipped from V and 5 bases from J, the junction kept 10 bases outside the gene matches. CDR3 in DNA: TGTGCCAGAAGCAAAACAGGGGGAGGTTCGGAGACCCAGTACTTC. Translating it yields CARSKTGGGSETQYF.

The chain has TRBV4-1 and TRBJ2-7, with D perhaps TRBD2 (5 bases). Trimming cost V 0 bases and J 3 bases, with 12 bases left between them. This CDR3 is 15 amino acids long. CDR1 is MGHRA and CDR2 is YSYEKL in the germline V gene. DNA for the CDR3: TGCGCCAGCAGCCAAGATTCGGGGTTACGCTACGAGCAGTACTTC. This encodes CASSQDSGLRYEQYF.

The chain joins TRBV4-3 to TRBJ2-1, with 9 bases that match TRBD2. There are 16 residues in the CDR3. With 0 bases clipped from V and 8 bases from J, the junction kept 8 bases outside the gene matches. Per the germline V gene, CDR1 is LGHNA and CDR2 is YSLEER. The CDR3 protein is CASSQDFAGGPDEQFF. DNA of the CDR3: TGCGCCAGCAGCCAAGATTTCGCGGGAGGGCCGGATGAGCAGTTCTTC.

The J gene is TRBJ2-1, the V gene TRBV7-9, with D possibly matching TRBD2 (6 bases). Trimming took off 1 base at V and 5 bases at J, with 9 bases between the two ends. The CDR3 covers 14 residues. Germline V gene data show CDR1 as SEHNR and CDR2 as FQNEAQ (reference sequence). The CDR3 protein is CASSLGTKNNEQFF. The CDR3 DNA reads as TGTGCCAGCAGCTTAGGGACTAAAAACAATGAGCAGTTCTTC.

The CDR3 reads CASSVVTGGFGYTF. The CDR3 DNA sequence: TGCGCCAGCAGCGTTGTTACAGGGGGCTTCGGCTACACCTTC. The V call is TRBV5-1, the J call TRBJ1-2; 9 bases align to TRBD1. V dropped 4 bases and J dropped 8; count of bases not matched to a gene: 9. The CDR3 sequence is 14 residues long. Germline V gene data show CDR1 as SGHRS and CDR2 as YFSETQ.

The chain couples TRBV6-1 to TRBJ1-2; D remains unclear. The CDR3 has 17 amino acids. Per the germline V gene, CDR1 is MNHNS and CDR2 is SASEGT. With 6 bases removed from V and 3 bases from J, the gap between germline ends came to 23 bases. This CDR3 reads CASRERRGNVYDYGYTF. The CDR3, as DNA: TGTGCCAGCAGAGAACGTCGGGGTAACGTTTATGACTATGGCTACACCTTC.

CDR3 residues: CSVWTGGVETQYF. The CDR3 coding sequence is TGCAGCGTTTGGACAGGGGGAGTGGAGACCCAGTACTTC. The gene calls are TRBV29-1 and TRBJ2-5; 10 nucleotides line up with TRBD1. The CDR3 runs 13 residues. Germline lookup yields CDR1 SQVTM and CDR2 ANQGSEA. The trim removed 5 bases at V and 5 bases at J, leaving 5 bases unmatched.

V and J are TRBV6-5 and TRBJ2-3, with a tentative D call TRBD1 (5 bases). This CDR3 contains 13 residues. Trimming removed 4 bases at V and 4 bases at J, with 9 bases between. CDR1 is MNHEY, CDR2 SVGAGI, per germline. The CDR3 DNA reads as TGTGCCAGCAGTTTCCAGACAGCAGATACGCAGTATTTT. As protein: CASSFQTADTQYF.

This chain joins TRBV29-1 and TRBJ2-2; maybe TRBD2 (5 bases). The germline V gene has CDR1 SQVTM and CDR2 ANQGSEA. Trimming removed 4 bases at V and 7 bases at J, with 7 bases between. The CDR3 contains 11 residues. CDR3 nucleotide sequence: TGCAGCGTTGCGGAGGTCGGGGAGCTGTTTTTT. This gives the protein CSVAEVGELFF.

The V gene is TRBV4-3, the J gene TRBJ1-3; D not certain. The CDR3 has 14 amino acids. V was trimmed by 1 base and J by 0 bases, leaving 4 bases between them. CDR1 is LGHNA and CDR2 is YSLEER in the germline V gene. The CDR3 protein is CASSQGSSGNTIYF. The CDR3 DNA follows: TGCGCCAGCAGCCAAGGCAGCTCTGGAAACACCATATATTTT.

The chain is built from TRBV6-1 and TRBJ2-7, with D possibly matching TRBD2 (7 bases). This CDR3 has 15 amino acids. V lost 1 base and J lost 2, with 12 bases in between. CDR1 and CDR2 (germline): MNHNS, SASEGT. The CDR3 reads CASSEVGGGPYEQYF. Here the CDR3 DNA reads TGTGCCAGCAGTGAAGTTGGGGGGGGGCCCTACGAGCAGTACTTC.

The chain uses TRBV7-8 and TRBJ1-6, with D possibly TRBD1 on 5 matching bases. Germline values: CDR1 SGHVS, CDR2 FQNEAQ. This CDR3 is 14 amino acids long. The V gene lost 3 bases and the J gene lost 6 bases, with 9 bases spanning the gap. The DNA for the CDR3 is TGTGCCAGCAGCTTGTTCAGGGTTAATTCACCCCTCCACTTT. Translating gives CASSLFRVNSPLHF.

This sequence joins TRBV6-5 and TRBJ2-7; D call uncertain. Per germline, CDR1 MNHEY and CDR2 SVGAGI. The V end was cut by 2 bases, the J end by 3 bases, with 14 bases between. The CDR3 has 15 residues. CDR3 in DNA: TGTGCCAGCAGTTACGCCGGGTCCTCTTACTACGAGCAGTACTTC. It encodes CASSYAGSSYYEQYF.

The V gene is TRBV25-1, the J gene TRBJ1-1; 11 bases fit TRBD1. With 9 bases clipped from V and 4 bases from J, the junction kept 4 bases outside the gene matches. This CDR3 is built from 13 residues. Germline CDR1 is MGHDK and CDR2 is SYGVNS. CDR3 amino acids: CASTGQGATEAFF. Written as DNA, the CDR3 is TGTGCCAGTACCGGACAGGGGGCCACTGAAGCTTTCTTT.

This clone was seen only once. The chain is built from TRBV30 and TRBJ2-7; D unresolved. The CDR3 is made up of 14 amino acids. V lost 2 bases and J 5 bases, leaving 16 bases between the germline ends. Per germline, CDR1 GTSNPN and CDR2 SVGIG (reference sequence). The CDR3 sequence is CAWSPSRLRNEQYF. The DNA for the CDR3 is TGTGCCTGGAGTCCCTCCCGTCTGAGGAACGAGCAGTACTTC.

The CDR3: CATSRRDRGYAYEQYF. CDR3 DNA: TGTGCCACCAGCAGGAGGGACAGGGGTTACGCTTACGAGCAGTACTTC. The chain uses TRBV15 and TRBJ2-7; TRBD1 aligns across 10 bases. The junction had 9 bases not matched to a gene; V was cut back by 3 bases and J by 4 bases. CDR1 LNHNV and CDR2 YYDKDF come from the germline V gene (reference sequence). The CDR3 sequence is 16 residues long.

The chain recombines TRBV29-1 with TRBJ2-6, with no clear D. The V end was cut by 4 bases, the J end by 0 bases, with 10 bases between. The length of the CDR3 is 15 residues. Germline CDR1 reads SQVTM; CDR2 reads ANQGSEA. CDR3 bases: TGCAGCGTTGTCTGGCGGTACTCTGGGGCCAACGTCCTGACTTTC. Translating it yields CSVVWRYSGANVLTF.

This chain connects TRBV4-3 to TRBJ2-5, with D possibly matching TRBD2 (6 bases). This CDR3 comprises 15 residues. Trimming took 3 bases from V and 4 from J, leaving 15 bases between them. Germline-derived CDR1 and CDR2 are LGHNA and YSLEER. This chain's CDR3 is CASSQYYGSGETQYF. CDR3 DNA sequence: TGCGCCAGCAGCCAGTACTACGGGAGTGGAGAGACCCAGTACTTC.

The gene calls are TRBV7-9 and TRBJ1-6, with D unclear. Trimming pared 5 bases from V and 7 bases from J, leaving 15 bases between. The CDR3 spans 15 residues. CDR1 is SEHNR and CDR2 is FQNEAQ in the germline V gene (reference sequence). The CDR3 protein is CASSPPITANSPLHF. The CDR3 region has the DNA TGTGCCAGCAGCCCCCCCATCACAGCCAATTCACCCCTCCACTTT.

This sequence joins TRBV6-6 and TRBJ1-2; 9 positions agree with TRBD1. This CDR3 spans 13 amino acids. CDR1 MNHNY and CDR2 SVGAGI come from the germline V gene (reference sequence). With V trimmed by 6 bases and J by 4 bases, 3 bases remained unmatched. The CDR3 DNA follows: TGTGCCAGCAGCTCGGGACAGGGCTATGGCTACACCTTC. This translates into CASSSGQGYGYTF.

The V call is TRBV6-4, the J call TRBJ2-1; 10 nucleotides match TRBD2. Trimming took 5 bases from V and 2 from J; bases not matched to a gene: 3. This CDR3 comprises 15 residues. Germline loops: CDR1 MRHNA, CDR2 SNTAGT. CDR3 in amino acids: CASSPTSGTYNEQFF. In DNA form, the CDR3 reads TGTGCCAGCAGTCCTACTAGCGGGACCTACAATGAGCAGTTCTTC.